A single sample is the source of the 21 T cell receptor beta chains below, sequenced in a study of blood T cells in healthy people across ages. With a J-beta primer mix and a sample-barcoded 5' primer, a second PCR ran 7 to 11 cycles. TCRdb analysed the 5' RACE reads with MiXCR anew, one entry per CDR3 protein. The table shows hundreds of thousands of distinct CDR3 sequences, with roughly a quarter occurring only once. These data were likewise used in another study, on T cells of mothers and their children.

Material for sequencing was blood. All receptors derive from a boy aged 2-15 years in good health.

This clonotype was seen a few times. The V gene is TRBV9, the J gene TRBJ2-5; TRBD1 is a possible D gene (7 bases). The CDR3 covers 15 residues. Trimming removed 3 bases at V and 4 bases at J, with 16 bases between. Germline V gene sequence: CDR1 SGDLS, CDR2 YYNGEE. The CDR3 spells CASSALGQGGETQYF. The DNA for the CDR3 is TGTGCCAGCAGCGCCTTGGGGCAGGGGGGAGAGACCCAGTACTTC.

This chain joins TRBV7-2 and TRBJ2-5, with D unresolved. CDR3 size: 15 residues. Deletions cut 1 base from V and 2 bases from J, with 11 bases between. CDR1 and CDR2 from the germline V gene are SGHTA and FQGNSA. This chain's CDR3 is CASSLVIGRQETQYF. The CDR3, as DNA: TGTGCCAGCAGCTTAGTTATCGGTAGACAAGAGACCCAGTACTTC.

This clonotype came up a few times. The chain carries TRBV7-9 and TRBJ2-5, with 9 bases aligning to TRBD2. V shed 5 bases and J 4 bases; nucleotides not matched to a gene: 5. There are 14 residues in the CDR3. CDR1 is SEHNR, CDR2 FQNEAQ, per germline (reference sequence). In DNA, the CDR3 is TGTGCCAGCAGCCGAGCGGGGGGTAGAGAGACCCAGTACTTC. It translates to CASSRAGGRETQYF.

A single count supports this clonotype. This rearrangement joins TRBV29-1 to TRBJ2-5; TRBD1 is a possible D gene (6 bases). This CDR3 has 13 residues. Germline V lookup: CDR1 SQVTM, CDR2 ANQGSEA. The V end lost 8 bases, the J end lost 0 bases, and 13 bases lay between the germline ends. CDR3 nucleotide sequence: TGCAGCTCGTCACAGGGCAACCAAGAGACCCAGTACTTC. This codes for CSSSQGNQETQYF.

The genes are TRBV4-3 and TRBJ2-1; D possibly corresponds to TRBD2 (5 bases). The CDR3 length is 16 residues. The germline gives CDR1 LGHNA, CDR2 YSLEER. The ends were cut back, 0 bases at V and 2 bases at J, with 11 bases in the middle. The CDR3 reads CASSQDPLDPYNEQFF. Written as DNA, the CDR3 is TGCGCCAGCAGCCAAGATCCACTAGATCCCTACAATGAGCAGTTCTTC.

The J gene is TRBJ2-6, the V gene TRBV4-2; possible D gene TRBD2, 6 bases. CDR3 size: 20 residues. V lost 7 bases, J lost 2 bases, and 27 bases lay in between. In germline, CDR1 is LGHNA, CDR2 YNFKEQ. CDR3 loop: CASNLQSPYTGDPGANVLTF. The DNA for the CDR3 is TGTGCCAGCAACCTCCAGTCGCCATACACGGGGGACCCTGGGGCCAACGTCCTGACTTTC.

This chain uses TRBV12-3 or TRBV12-4 with TRBJ2-7; weak D call: TRBD2 (6 bases). CDR3 length: 12 amino acids. V was trimmed by 10 bases and J by 2 bases, leaving 12 bases between them. CDR3 residues: CAIRTGAYEQYF. The DNA of the CDR3 is TGTGCCATTCGGACGGGGGCCTACGAGCAGTACTTC.

This clonotype occurred a few times. CDR3 region: CASSSSGAAWNTEAFF. CDR3 in DNA: TGTGCCAGCAGCTCGTCGGGCGCAGCCTGGAACACTGAAGCTTTCTTT. The genes are TRBV7-9 and TRBJ1-1; D not certain. Germline values: CDR1 SEHNR, CDR2 FQNEAQ (reference sequence). V was pared by 4 bases and J by 1 base, with 16 bases between. The CDR3 is made up of 16 amino acids.

In its sample, this clonotype was seen a few times. The rearrangement uses TRBV12-3 or TRBV12-4 and TRBJ2-1; maybe TRBD1 (6 bases). V was shortened by 6 bases and J by 1 base, with 16 bases between the two germline ends. This CDR3 comprises 16 residues. The CDR3 reads CASSVLRGLSYNEQFF. The CDR3 DNA reads TGTGCCAGCAGCGTCCTTAGGGGGTTATCCTACAATGAGCAGTTCTTC.

This clonotype was counted a few times. This rearrangement joins TRBV7-2 to TRBJ2-7; 8 nucleotides match TRBD1. The V segment lost 5 bases and the J segment 3 bases; nucleotides outside the gene matches: 6. This CDR3 has 14 residues. Germline CDR1 SGHTA, CDR2 FQGNSA. The CDR3 bases are TGTGCCAGCAGCAACCGGGACAGGAGCTACGAGCAGTACTTC. Amino acid sequence: CASSNRDRSYEQYF.

Regarding this clonotype: A junction boundary mismatches the germline segment, possibly from a read error. The chain couples TRBV19 to TRBJ1-1, with TRBD1 identical over 10 bases. The CDR3 is 15 residues long. CDR1 and CDR2 (germline): LNHDA, SQIVND (reference sequence). The CDR3 is CASSSWDRGLTEAFF. The CDR3 nucleotides are TGTGCCAGTAGTTCCTGGGACAGGGGACTCACTGAGGCTTTCTTT.

This clonotype has at least ten counts. This sequence joins TRBV7-9 and TRBJ2-7; possible D gene TRBD1, 6 bases. The CDR3 is made up of 16 amino acids. The germline V gene has CDR1 SEHNR and CDR2 FQNEAQ (reference sequence). Deletions cut 5 bases from V and 4 bases from J, with 21 bases between. DNA for the CDR3: TGTGCCAGCAGCCCCCCGCCGGGACATGGACCTTACGAGCAGTACTTC. Translated: CASSPPPGHGPYEQYF.

The chain joins TRBV3-1 to TRBJ2-7, with TRBD2 as a possible D gene (5 bases). The CDR3 extends over 13 amino acids. CDR1 is LGHDT and CDR2 is YNNKEL in the germline V gene (reference sequence). Trimming took 4 bases from V and 2 from J, leaving 9 bases between them. CDR3: CASSRTLPYEQYF. DNA for the CDR3: TGTGCCAGCAGCCGGACTCTACCCTACGAGCAGTACTTC.

The chain carries TRBV6-5 and TRBJ1-1, with D perhaps TRBD1 (5 bases). CDR1 is MNHEY and CDR2 is SVGAGI in the germline V gene. With 4 bases removed from V and 4 bases from J, the gap between germline ends came to 13 bases. The CDR3 runs 14 residues. The CDR3 protein is CASSSQGSGTEAFF. Here the CDR3 DNA reads TGTGCCAGCAGTTCCCAGGGTTCCGGCACTGAAGCTTTCTTT.

This clonotype was counted a few times. The V gene is TRBV14, the J gene TRBJ2-7, with a tentative D call TRBD2 (5 bases). Germline CDR1 is SGHDN and CDR2 is FVKESK. The ends were cut back, 0 bases at V and 3 bases at J, with 12 bases in the middle. The CDR3 is 15 residues long. DNA for the CDR3: TGTGCCAGCAGCCAAGAGCCGAGCGGCAGCTACGAGCAGTACTTC. Protein product: CASSQEPSGSYEQYF.

This clonotype was seen a handful of times. This chain joins TRBV12-3 or TRBV12-4 and TRBJ2-5, with TRBD1 matching 9 bases. The CDR3 is 15 amino acids. The V and J ends lost 1 base and 5 bases, in that order; junction bases with no gene match: 5. CDR3 region: CASSLVGTGLETQYF. Written as DNA, the CDR3 is TGTGCCAGCAGTTTAGTTGGGACAGGGCTGGAGACCCAGTACTTC.

The rearrangement links TRBV18 to TRBJ2-5; D possibly corresponds to TRBD1 (5 bases). Germline-derived CDR1 and CDR2 are KGHSH and LQKENI. V lost 8 bases to trimming and J lost 1 base, with 14 bases between them. The CDR3 has 14 residues. CDR3 sequence reads: CASSPPGAQETQYF. In nucleotides, the CDR3 is TGTGCCAGCAGCCCCCCTGGGGCCCAAGAGACCCAGTACTTC.

In this sample, this clonotype turned up a few times. CDR3 coding DNA: TGTGCCAGCAGTGAAGCGTCGTGGGGCGCCGGGGAGCTGTTTTTT. This codes for CASSEASWGAGELFF. The V and J genes are TRBV2 and TRBJ2-2, with D tentatively TRBD1 (5 bases). The V and J ends lost 0 bases and 6 bases respectively, with 11 bases between them. CDR1 and CDR2 (germline): SNHLY, FYNNEI. CDR3 length: 15 residues.

V gene TRBV9 combines with J gene TRBJ2-7; possibly TRBD2 for D (5 bases). Germline assignment: CDR1 SGDLS and CDR2 YYNGEE. There are 14 residues in the CDR3. The V gene lost 0 bases and the J gene lost 4 bases, with 11 bases spanning the gap. The CDR3 spells CASSVGPGNYEQYF. The CDR3 DNA sequence: TGTGCCAGCAGCGTAGGTCCGGGGAATTACGAGCAGTACTTC.

V is TRBV7-9 and J is TRBJ1-6, with D hard to call. The CDR3 covers 12 residues. The V gene's germline CDR1 is SEHNR and CDR2 FQNEAQ (reference sequence). The germline V and J ends were trimmed by 5 bases and 9 bases, with 8 bases remaining between them. CDR3 nucleotide sequence: TGTGCCAGCAGCCGTTTAGGTTCACCCCTCCACTTT. The encoded protein is CASSRLGSPLHF.

This clonotype was detected a few times. The V gene is TRBV20-1, the J gene TRBJ1-2; 8 bases align to TRBD1. Germline-derived CDR1 and CDR2 are DFQATT and SNEGSKA (reference sequence). V dropped 3 bases and J dropped 3; count of bases not matched to a gene: 3. The CDR3 runs to 13 residues. CDR3 sequence (DNA): TGCAGTGCTAGCGCAGGGGGCTACTATGGCTACACCTTC. Amino acids: CSASAGGYYGYTF.